The T cell receptor beta chain described here comes from a study of blood T cell repertoires in COVID-19. Study in general: Researchers got acute and convalescent COVID-19 samples from the United States, Italy and Spain. In each case, the material was cDNA or gDNA derived from T cells, B-cell-depleted T cells, or PBMCs.

This clone has only a few counts. Germline trimming cut 5 bases from V and 4 bases from J; bases unmatched to any gene: 8. CDR3 length equals 15 residues. CDR1 and CDR2 from the germline V gene are SGHNT and YYREEE (reference sequence). How the authors handled the data: The authors estimated nucleated cell counts from reference gene primer amplification. Generated by immunoSEQ multiplex PCR, the TCRdb table keeps only in-frame clones and is missing some. Clone size and V and J calls were adopted from that table, with D and trimming inferred from the DNA. This sample has 120,000 to 150,000 clones, with more than 80% found just once.

This sequence was found in a woman of 80 years or more in a cohort sampled during active or convalescent COVID-19. What was sequenced was peripheral blood. This chain links TRBV5-4 with TRBJ2-5; 10 nucleotides agree with TRBD2. Here the CDR3 reads CASRAGGRWPETQYF. CDR3 DNA: TGTGCCAGCAGAGCGGGGGGGCGGTGGCCAGAGACCCAGTACTTC.